The T cell receptor beta chain described here comes from a study of cytomegalovirus exposure and HLA in healthy donors. Concerning this clone: Its matching antigen is unknown.

Researchers ran the PCR with 60 Vbeta and 13 Jbeta primers. Profiling relied on immunoSEQ multiplex PCR, and the TCRdb table lists in-frame clones only, not all of them. This table has some 180,000 clones, 80% to 90% appearing once. The CDR3 loop spans 16 amino acids. V was clipped by 0 bases and J by 6 bases; unmatched bases: 6. Germline lookup yields CDR1 SGDLS and CDR2 YYNGEE. Study findings and constraints: The study flagged around 160 TCR beta chains as cytomegalovirus-associated.

This sequence originates from a man aged 25-45 years in good health and CMV-seropositive. Specimen: PBMCs. This sequence joins TRBV9 and TRBJ2-1; 10 nucleotides line up with TRBD2. CDR3 DNA sequence: TGTGCCAGCAGCGTAGGCCTAGCGGGAGCATTCAATGAGCAGTTCTTC. It codes for CASSVGLAGAFNEQFF.